These 18 T cell receptor beta chains share one sample of origin, sequenced in a study of control samples from healthy donors and cancer patients. Some clones are missing from TCRdb's copy, which holds only in-frame ones; the method was immunoSEQ multiplex PCR. The table includes around 78,000 clones, about 94% detected once. The sample consisted of blood. The source is a woman aged 18-29 years in good health.

This clone has only one observation. The rearrangement joins TRBV2 to TRBJ2-1; TRBD2 is a possible D gene (6 bases). The CDR3 length is 14 residues. Germline V gene data show CDR1 as SNHLY and CDR2 as FYNNEI. The V gene lost 8 bases and the J gene lost 4 bases, with 15 bases spanning the gap. Here the CDR3 DNA reads TGTGCCAGCTCCGGCGGGGTACAGTACAATGAGCAGTTCTTC. Protein product: CASSGGVQYNEQFF. The variable domain in full, completed from reference TRBV2 and TRBJ2-1, reads EPEVTQTPSHQVTQMGQEVILRCVPISNHLYFYWYRQILGQKVEFLVSFYNNEISEKSEIFDDQFSVERPDGSNFTLKIRSTKLEDSAMYFCASSGGVQYNEQFFGPGTRLTVL.

The rearrangement links TRBV19 to TRBJ1-6; D is uncertain. Germline lookup yields CDR1 LNHDA and CDR2 SQIVND (reference sequence). The CDR3 is 13 amino acids. Trimming removed 6 bases at V and 9 bases at J, with 12 bases between. DNA of the CDR3: TGTGCCAGTAGAAACCCCCCTGGTTCACCCCTCCACTTT. Protein sequence: CASRNPPGSPLHF.

Only one count was recorded for this clone. The chain joins TRBV19 to TRBJ2-3; D gene unclear. Germline CDR1 reads LNHDA; CDR2 reads SQIVND (reference sequence). The V end lost 5 bases, the J end lost 6 bases, and 9 bases lay between the germline ends. The CDR3 is 12 amino acids. CDR3 coding DNA: TGTGCCAGTAGTCCCTGGTCCGATACGCAGTATTTT. This codes for CASSPWSDTQYF. Supplemented by reference TRBV19 and TRBJ2-3, the full variable domain reads DGGITQSPKYLFRKEGQNVTLSCEQNLNHDAMYWYRQDPGQGLRLIYYSQIVNDFQKGDIAEGYSVSREKKESFPLTVTSAQKNPTAFYLCASSPWSDTQYFGPGTRLTVL.

The chain combines TRBV6-5 with TRBJ1-2; 7 bases are shared with TRBD1. The V gene's germline CDR1 is MNHEY and CDR2 SVGAGI. The CDR3 loop spans 14 amino acids. V dropped 4 bases and J dropped 2; count of bases not matched to a gene: 4. Here the CDR3 reads CASSSGGNNYGYTF. CDR3 bases: TGTGCCAGCAGTTCAGGGGGGAACAACTATGGCTACACCTTC.

This sequence joins TRBV28 and TRBJ2-7, with 7 bases aligning to TRBD2. CDR3 length: 14 residues. Germline values: CDR1 MDHEN, CDR2 SYDVKM. J lost 5 bases, V lost 3 bases, and 7 bases had no gene match. DNA of the CDR3: TGTGCCAGCAGTTTTCTAGCGGTGGGCCACGAGCAGTACTTC. Protein: CASSFLAVGHEQYF.

V is TRBV11-3 and J is TRBJ1-1; D is uncertain. Germline assignment: CDR1 SGHNT and CDR2 YENEEA. The CDR3 has 13 residues. V lost 1 base to trimming and J lost 6 bases, with 9 bases between them. The CDR3 DNA is TGTGCCAGCAGCTTAGTTCCCGGGGCTGAAGCTTTCTTT. It translates to CASSLVPGAEAFF.

V and J are TRBV5-1 and TRBJ2-5; possible D gene TRBD2, 6 bases. Per the germline V gene, CDR1 is SGHRS and CDR2 is YFSETQ. The CDR3 is 13 residues long. V lost 3 bases, J lost 5 bases, and 11 bases lay in between. The CDR3 sequence: CASSSGVEETQYF. CDR3 sequence (DNA): TGCGCCAGCAGCTCGGGGGTGGAGGAGACCCAGTACTTC.

The sample holds one count of this clone. The chain links TRBV10-3 to TRBJ2-7; D is perhaps TRBD2 (6 bases). Trimming shortened V by 3 bases and J by 6 bases, and 18 bases separated the two germline ends. The CDR3 extends over 15 amino acids. Germline CDR1 reads ENHRY; CDR2 reads SYGVKD. This CDR3 reads CAISEGRAGLGEQYF. CDR3 bases: TGTGCCATCAGTGAAGGGCGGGCGGGACTCGGCGAGCAGTACTTC.

The chain joins TRBV28 to TRBJ2-7; D is ambiguous. The germline V and J ends were trimmed by 4 bases and 12 bases, with 10 bases remaining between them. CDR1 MDHEN and CDR2 SYDVKM come from the germline V gene. The CDR3 has 10 residues. This CDR3 is CASSSGRPYF. DNA of the CDR3: TGTGCCAGCAGTTCCGGGCGACCGTACTTC.

This sequence joins TRBV9 and TRBJ1-1, with a tentative D call TRBD1 (6 bases). The germline gives CDR1 SGDLS, CDR2 YYNGEE. V shed 2 bases and J shed 4 bases, with 15 bases lying between them. This CDR3 is 15 amino acids long. The CDR3: CASSVSGHPFTEAFF. CDR3 in DNA: TGTGCCAGCAGCGTTTCGGGACACCCATTCACTGAAGCTTTCTTT.

V gene TRBV28 combines with J gene TRBJ1-1; TRBD1 agrees at 10 bases. V lost 5 bases and J lost 9; bases outside the gene matches: 6. Germline V gene data show CDR1 as MDHEN and CDR2 as SYDVKM. The CDR3 contains 13 residues. The CDR3 nucleotides read TGTGCCAGCAGTCCGTCGGACAGGGGGAAAGCTTTCTTT. As protein: CASSPSDRGKAFF. The variable domain in full, completed from reference TRBV28 and TRBJ1-1, reads DVKVTQSSRYLVKRTGEKVFLECVQDMDHENMFWYRQDPGLGLRLIYFSYDVKMKEKGDIPEGYSVSREKKERFSLILESASTNQTSMYLCASSPSDRGKAFFGQGTRLTVV.

The V gene is TRBV7-2, the J gene TRBJ2-1; the match to TRBD2 covers 8 bases. Per the germline V gene, CDR1 is SGHTA and CDR2 is FQGNSA. The length of the CDR3 is 17 residues. The V segment lost 1 base and the J segment 6 bases; nucleotides outside the gene matches: 11. The CDR3 nucleotides read TGTGCCAGCAGCTTAGGTGGCGGGGGGCCTACTCTCAATGAGCAGTTCTTC. This gives the protein CASSLGGGGPTLNEQFF. Complete variable domain (other parts from reference TRBV7-2 and TRBJ2-1): GAGVSQSPSNKVTEKGKDVELRCDPISGHTALYWYRQSLGQGLEFLIYFQGNSAPDKSGLPSDRFSAERTGGSVSTLTIQRTQQEDSAVYLCASSLGGGGPTLNEQFFGPGTRLTVL.

This chain joins TRBV27 and TRBJ2-7; either TRBD1 or TRBD2 may fit D (5 bases each). V lost 8 bases and J 6 bases, leaving 20 bases between the germline ends. CDR3 length: 14 residues. Germline V gene data show CDR1 as MNHEY and CDR2 as SMNVEV (reference sequence). This CDR3 is CASWPSGQYREQYF. The CDR3 nucleotides read TGTGCCAGCTGGCCCTCGGGGCAGTATCGCGAGCAGTACTTC.

This clone has a single count. The chain uses TRBV18 and TRBJ2-3; D remains ambiguous. The CDR3 loop spans 17 amino acids. The germline V and J ends were trimmed by 3 bases and 1 base, with 17 bases remaining between them. Per the germline V gene, CDR1 is KGHSH and CDR2 is LQKENI. The CDR3 region is CASSPYVPSGGTDTQYF. The CDR3 coding sequence is TGTGCCAGCTCACCCTATGTCCCTTCGGGTGGCACAGATACGCAGTATTTT.

This clone was detected a few times. The chain is built from TRBV6-2 or TRBV6-3 and TRBJ1-5; 7 nucleotides match TRBD1. J was trimmed by 10 bases and V by 2 bases; bases with no gene match: 17. CDR3 size: 17 residues. CDR1 and CDR2 (germline): MNHEY, SVGEGT. Written as DNA, the CDR3 is TGTGCCAGCAGTTACCTCCGACAGGGAGCTAAGTTTCACCCCCAGCATTTT. Its translation is CASSYLRQGAKFHPQHF.

This clone came up a few times. Additional DNA sequences in this sample encode the identical CDR3. V gene TRBV6-1 combines with J gene TRBJ2-5; 9 bases are shared with TRBD2. The CDR3 runs to 16 residues. J lost 5 bases, V lost 2 bases, and 9 bases had no gene match. Germline-derived CDR1 and CDR2 are MNHNS and SASEGT. The CDR3 here is CASSEWGSGGPETQYF. CDR3 coding DNA: TGTGCCAGCAGTGAATGGGGTAGCGGGGGTCCGGAGACCCAGTACTTC.

The rearrangement joins TRBV28 to TRBJ1-5; tentative D call: TRBD1 (6 bases). This CDR3 is 15 amino acids long. The V gene lost 6 bases and the J gene lost 5 bases, with 17 bases spanning the gap. Germline lookup yields CDR1 MDHEN and CDR2 SYDVKM. The CDR3 DNA sequence: TGTGCCAGCAGCCAGCCCGACAGGAGCGATCAGCCCCAGCATTTT. Its translation is CASSQPDRSDQPQHF.

V is TRBV7-9 and J is TRBJ1-2; the match to TRBD1 covers 7 bases. V was clipped by 5 bases and J by 5 bases; unmatched bases: 8. The V gene's germline CDR1 is SEHNR and CDR2 FQNEAQ (reference sequence). The CDR3 runs 14 residues. The CDR3 DNA follows: TGTGCCAGCAGCGAACCGGGACAGATTTATGGCTACACCTTC. The encoded protein is CASSEPGQIYGYTF.